This T cell receptor (beta chain) was captured in a study of T cell repertoires in cytomegalovirus infection. TCRdb used MiXCR to reprocess the reads, holding one entry per CDR3 protein. The profile covers roughly 500,000 distinct CDR3 sequences, with about 11% appearing a single time and approximately 10% taken by the ten largest. After removal of 6 bases from V and 3 bases from J, the junction contained 13 bases not matched to a gene. The germline gives CDR1 DFQATT, CDR2 SNEGSKA (reference sequence). The CDR3 is 16 residues long. This clonotype was seen ten or more times. The chain joins TRBV20-1 to TRBJ2-1; TRBD1 matches at 8 bases. This clonotype originated in a human donor in good health (CMV status not recorded). Some clones in this sample may be carry-over from other donors' samples. Sequenced material: PBMCs. The CDR3 sequence: CSARGQGARIYNEQFF. CDR3 DNA sequence: TGCAGTGCCAGGGGGCAGGGGGCCAGGATCTACAATGAGCAGTTCTTC.